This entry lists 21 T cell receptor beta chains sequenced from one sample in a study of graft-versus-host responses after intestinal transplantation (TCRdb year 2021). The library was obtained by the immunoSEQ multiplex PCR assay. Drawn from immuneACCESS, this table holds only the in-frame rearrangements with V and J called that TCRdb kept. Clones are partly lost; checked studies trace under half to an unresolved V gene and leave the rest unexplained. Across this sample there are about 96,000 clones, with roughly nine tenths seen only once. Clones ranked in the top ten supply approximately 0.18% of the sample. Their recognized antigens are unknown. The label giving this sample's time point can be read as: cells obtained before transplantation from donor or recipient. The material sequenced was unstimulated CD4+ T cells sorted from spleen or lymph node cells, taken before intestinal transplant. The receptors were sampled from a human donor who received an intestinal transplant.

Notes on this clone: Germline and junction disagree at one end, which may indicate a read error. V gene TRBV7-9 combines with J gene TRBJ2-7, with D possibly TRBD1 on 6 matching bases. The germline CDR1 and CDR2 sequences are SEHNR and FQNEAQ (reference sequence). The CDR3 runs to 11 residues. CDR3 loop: CASSEGQEHSF. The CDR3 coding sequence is TGTGCCAGCAGCGAGGGACAAGAACACTCGTTC.

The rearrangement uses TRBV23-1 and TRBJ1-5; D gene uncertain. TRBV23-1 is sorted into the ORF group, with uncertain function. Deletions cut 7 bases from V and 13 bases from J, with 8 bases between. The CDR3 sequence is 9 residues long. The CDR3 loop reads CASTSVQHF. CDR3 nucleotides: TGCGCCAGCACCTCCGTTCAGCATTTT.

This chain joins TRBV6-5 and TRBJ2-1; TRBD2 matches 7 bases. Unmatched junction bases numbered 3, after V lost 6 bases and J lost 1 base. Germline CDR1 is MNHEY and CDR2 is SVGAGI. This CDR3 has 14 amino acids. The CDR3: CASRERGSYNEQFF. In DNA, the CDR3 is TGTGCCAGCAGGGAGCGGGGATCCTACAATGAGCAGTTCTTC.

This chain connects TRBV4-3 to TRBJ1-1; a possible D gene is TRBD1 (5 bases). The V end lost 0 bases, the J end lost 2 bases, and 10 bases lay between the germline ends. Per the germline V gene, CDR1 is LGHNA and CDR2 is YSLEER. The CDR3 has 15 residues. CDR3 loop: CASSQDNRPNTEAFF. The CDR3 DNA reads TGCGCCAGCAGCCAAGATAACAGGCCCAACACTGAAGCTTTCTTT.

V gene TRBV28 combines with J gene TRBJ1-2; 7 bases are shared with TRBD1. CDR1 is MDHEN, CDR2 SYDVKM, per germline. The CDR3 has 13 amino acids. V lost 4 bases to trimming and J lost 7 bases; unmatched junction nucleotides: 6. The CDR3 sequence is CASSWGTEGGYTF. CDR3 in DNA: TGTGCCAGCAGTTGGGGGACAGAGGGTGGCTACACCTTC.

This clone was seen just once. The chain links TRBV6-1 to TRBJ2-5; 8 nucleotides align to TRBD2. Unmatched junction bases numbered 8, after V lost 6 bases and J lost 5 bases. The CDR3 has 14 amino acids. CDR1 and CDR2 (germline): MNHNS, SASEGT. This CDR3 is CASSLSGSLETQYF. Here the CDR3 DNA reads TGTGCCAGCAGCTTGAGCGGGAGCCTGGAGACCCAGTACTTC.

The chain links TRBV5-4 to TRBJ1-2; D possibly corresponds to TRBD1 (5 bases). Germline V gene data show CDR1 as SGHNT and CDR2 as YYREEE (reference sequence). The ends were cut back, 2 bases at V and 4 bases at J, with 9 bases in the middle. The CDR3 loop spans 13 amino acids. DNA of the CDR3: TGTGCCAGCAGCTTAAGACAGCTCTATGGCTACACCTTC. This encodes CASSLRQLYGYTF.

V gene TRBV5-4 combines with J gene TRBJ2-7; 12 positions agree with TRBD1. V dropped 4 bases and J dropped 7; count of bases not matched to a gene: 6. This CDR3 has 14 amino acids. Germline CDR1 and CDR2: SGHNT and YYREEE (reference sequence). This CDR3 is CASSPGQGAGEQYF. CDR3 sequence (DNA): TGTGCCAGCAGCCCGGGACAGGGGGCTGGTGAGCAGTACTTC.

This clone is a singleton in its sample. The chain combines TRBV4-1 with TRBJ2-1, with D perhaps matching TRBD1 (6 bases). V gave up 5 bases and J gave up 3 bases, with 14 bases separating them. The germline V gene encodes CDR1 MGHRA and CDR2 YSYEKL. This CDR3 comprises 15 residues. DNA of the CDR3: TGCGCCAGCAGCATATCGAGGGGGAGCTACAATGAGCAGTTCTTC. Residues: CASSISRGSYNEQFF.

The CDR3 protein is CASSTGQGSYTIYF. DNA for the CDR3: TGTGCCAGCAGTACGGGACAGGGTAGCTACACCATATATTTT. This chain uses TRBV5-4 with TRBJ1-3; 9 bases match TRBD1. The ends lost 5 bases at V and 8 bases at J; junction bases unmatched: 8. Germline assignment: CDR1 SGHNT and CDR2 YYREEE (reference sequence). CDR3 length: 14 amino acids.

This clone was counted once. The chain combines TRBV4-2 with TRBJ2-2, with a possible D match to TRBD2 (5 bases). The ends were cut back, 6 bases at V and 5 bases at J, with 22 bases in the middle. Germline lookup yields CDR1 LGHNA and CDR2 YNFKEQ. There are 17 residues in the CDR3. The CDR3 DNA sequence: TGTGCCAGCAGAGAGGGTGAGGGAGCCTCAGGAACCGGGGAGCTGTTTTTT. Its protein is CASREGEGASGTGELFF.

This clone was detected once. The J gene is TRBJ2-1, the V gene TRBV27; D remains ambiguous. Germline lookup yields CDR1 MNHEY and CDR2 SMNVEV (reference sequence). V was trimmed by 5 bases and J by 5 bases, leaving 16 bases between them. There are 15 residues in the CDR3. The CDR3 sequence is CASSIAARTNNEQFF. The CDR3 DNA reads TGTGCCAGCAGTATTGCTGCGCGTACCAACAATGAGCAGTTCTTC.

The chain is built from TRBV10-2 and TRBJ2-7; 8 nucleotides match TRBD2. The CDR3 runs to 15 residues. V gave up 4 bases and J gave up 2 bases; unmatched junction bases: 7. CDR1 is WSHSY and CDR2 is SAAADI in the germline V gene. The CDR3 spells CASSVSGGGPYEQYF. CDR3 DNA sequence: TGCGCCAGCAGTGTTTCCGGGGGGGGCCCCTACGAGCAGTACTTC.

CDR3 loop: CASGLRGHYTF. The CDR3 DNA is TGTGCTAGTGGTTTAAGGGGACACTACACCTTC. The chain recombines TRBV12-5 with TRBJ1-2, with TRBD1 as a possible D gene (6 bases). The CDR3 has 11 amino acids. CDR1 LGHNT and CDR2 FRNRAP come from the germline V gene. The V and J ends lost 3 bases and 10 bases respectively, with 9 bases between them.

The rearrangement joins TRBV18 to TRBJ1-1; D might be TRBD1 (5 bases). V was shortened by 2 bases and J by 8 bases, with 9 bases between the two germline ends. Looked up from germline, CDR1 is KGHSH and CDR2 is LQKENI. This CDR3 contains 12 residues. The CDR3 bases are TGTGCCAGCTCACCAGGAGGGGAGGAAGCTTTCTTT. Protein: CASSPGGEEAFF.

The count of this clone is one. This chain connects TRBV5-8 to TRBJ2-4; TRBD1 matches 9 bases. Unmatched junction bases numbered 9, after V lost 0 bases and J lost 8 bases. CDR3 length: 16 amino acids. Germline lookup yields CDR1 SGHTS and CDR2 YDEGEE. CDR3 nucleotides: TGTGCCAGCAGCTTGGGGACAGGGGTTAGCAGGGACATTCAGTACTTC. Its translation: CASSLGTGVSRDIQYF.

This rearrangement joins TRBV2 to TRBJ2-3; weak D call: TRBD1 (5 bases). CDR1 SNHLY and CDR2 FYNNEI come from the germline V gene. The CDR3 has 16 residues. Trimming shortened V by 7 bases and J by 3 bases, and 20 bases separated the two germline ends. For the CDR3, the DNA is TGTGCCAGCAAGCGAGGCGTGTCGCAGGGAACAGATACGCAGTATTTT. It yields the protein CASKRGVSQGTDTQYF.

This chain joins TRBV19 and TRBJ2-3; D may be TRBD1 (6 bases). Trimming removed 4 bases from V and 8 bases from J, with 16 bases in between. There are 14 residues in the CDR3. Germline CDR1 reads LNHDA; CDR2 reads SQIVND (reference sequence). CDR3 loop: CASSTNRARGTQYF. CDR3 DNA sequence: TGTGCCAGTAGTACCAACAGGGCCCGTGGTACGCAGTATTTT.

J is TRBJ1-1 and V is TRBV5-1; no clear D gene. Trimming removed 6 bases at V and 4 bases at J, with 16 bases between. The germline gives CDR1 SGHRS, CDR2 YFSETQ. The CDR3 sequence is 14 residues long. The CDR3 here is CASMFGEAGTEAFF. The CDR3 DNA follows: TGCGCCAGCATGTTCGGGGAGGCAGGCACTGAAGCTTTCTTT.

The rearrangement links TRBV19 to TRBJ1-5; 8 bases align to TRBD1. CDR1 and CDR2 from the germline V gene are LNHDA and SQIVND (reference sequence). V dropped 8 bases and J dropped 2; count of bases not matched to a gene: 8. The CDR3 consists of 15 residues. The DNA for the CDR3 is TGTGCCAGTTCTGACAGGGGATATGGCAATCAGCCCCAGCATTTT. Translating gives CASSDRGYGNQPQHF.

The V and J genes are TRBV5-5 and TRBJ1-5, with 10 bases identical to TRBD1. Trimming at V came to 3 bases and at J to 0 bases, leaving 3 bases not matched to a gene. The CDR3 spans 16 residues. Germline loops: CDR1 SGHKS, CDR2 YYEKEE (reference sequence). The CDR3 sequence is CASSYGDRGSNQPQHF. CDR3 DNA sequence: TGTGCCAGCAGCTATGGGGACAGGGGTAGCAATCAGCCCCAGCATTTT.